This T cell receptor beta chain was recorded in a study of Graves' ophthalmopathy and Graves' hyperthyroidism. Whole-study findings and limits: Stable hyperthyroidism and ophthalmopathy were told apart by a 13-signature model, which achieved almost 90% sensitivity and nearly 84% specificity. Both a roughly 66% sensitivity and an approximately 72% specificity characterized the model's predictions of ophthalmopathy progression.

This clonotype was counted many times. Its antigen is undetermined. Germline CDR1 is KGHSH and CDR2 is LQKENI. The germline V and J ends were trimmed by 3 bases and 6 bases, with 11 bases remaining between them. The CDR3 sequence is 13 residues long. Amplified material comprised TCR beta CDR3 regions derived from RNA transcripts. An initial RT-PCR round employing HTBI primers preceded a second-round multiplex PCR. MiXCR, applied by TCRdb to the multiplex PCR reads, yields one record per CDR3 protein. The table shows roughly 420,000 distinct CDR3 sequences, with around 20% occurring only once. Stable hyperthyroidism referred to disease that showed no ophthalmopathy within 18 months of follow-up.

The sequence came from a woman aged 18-30 years with stable Graves' hyperthyroidism. The sample consisted of peripheral blood. V usage is TRBV18 and J usage is TRBJ1-1; D call uncertain. The CDR3 is CASSPIEGSEAFF. The CDR3 DNA is TGTGCCAGCTCACCCATAGAAGGGTCTGAAGCTTTCTTT. The full variable domain, its missing parts supplied by reference TRBV18 and TRBJ1-1, is NAGVMQNPRHLVRRRGQEARLRCSPMKGHSHVYWYRQLPEEGLKFMVYLQKENIIDESGMPKERFSAEFPKEGPSILRIQQVVRGDSAAYFCASSPIEGSEAFFGQGTRLTVV.